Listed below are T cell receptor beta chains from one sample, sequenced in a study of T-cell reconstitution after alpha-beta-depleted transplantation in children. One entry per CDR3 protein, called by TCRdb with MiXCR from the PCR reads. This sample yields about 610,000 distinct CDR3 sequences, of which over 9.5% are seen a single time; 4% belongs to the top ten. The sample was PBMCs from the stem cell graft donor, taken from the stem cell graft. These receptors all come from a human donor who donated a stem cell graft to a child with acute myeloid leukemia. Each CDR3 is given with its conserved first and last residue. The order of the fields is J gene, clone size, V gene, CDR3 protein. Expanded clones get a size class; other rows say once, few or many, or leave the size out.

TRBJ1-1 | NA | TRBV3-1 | CASSLNSGNTEAFF
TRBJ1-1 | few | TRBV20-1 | CSARIVAENTEAFF
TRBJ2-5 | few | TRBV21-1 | CASSKVKSGRIEETQYF
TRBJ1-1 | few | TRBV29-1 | CSVEIPKGFTEAFF
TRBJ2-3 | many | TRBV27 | CASRKGYSQDTQYF
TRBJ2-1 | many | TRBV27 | CASYRGAGNEQFF
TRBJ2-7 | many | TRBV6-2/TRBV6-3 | CASTLDRARYEQYF
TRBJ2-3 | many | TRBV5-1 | CASSLSSLSQDTQYF
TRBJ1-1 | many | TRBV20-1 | CSARNLQLTEAFF
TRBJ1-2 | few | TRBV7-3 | CASSSDRGMDGYTF
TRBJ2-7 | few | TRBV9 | CASSVSGQGDEQYF
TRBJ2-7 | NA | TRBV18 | CASSTTGWEQYF
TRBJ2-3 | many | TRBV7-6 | CASSLDPATTDTQYF
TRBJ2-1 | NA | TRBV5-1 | CASRVGQGALNEQFF
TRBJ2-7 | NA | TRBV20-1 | CSARDRIPPYEQYF
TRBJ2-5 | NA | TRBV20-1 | CQPLRAGEETQYF
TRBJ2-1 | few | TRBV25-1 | CASSEFGEQFF
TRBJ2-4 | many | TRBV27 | CASSQGTSGPRNIQYF
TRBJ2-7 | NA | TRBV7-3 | CASSLGTSDSYEQYF
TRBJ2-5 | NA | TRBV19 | CASSIYCVTAVPQETQYF
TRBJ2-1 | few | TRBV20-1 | CSARTSGGSSYNEQFF
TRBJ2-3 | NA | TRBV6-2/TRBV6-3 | CASKQGQGNTQYF
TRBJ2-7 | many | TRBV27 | CASRRGESYEQYF
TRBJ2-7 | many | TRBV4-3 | CASSQAGGFSYEQYF
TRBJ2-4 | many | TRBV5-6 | CASSLRQRREGKNIQYF
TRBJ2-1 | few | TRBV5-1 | CASSSPGLAGVPSTWEQFF
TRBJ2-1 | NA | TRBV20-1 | CSARDGGRAQILYNEQFF
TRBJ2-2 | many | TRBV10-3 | CAISDPGLAGNTGELFF
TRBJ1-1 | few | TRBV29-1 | CSARPSAVNTEAFF
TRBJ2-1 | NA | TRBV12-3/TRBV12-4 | CASSLLGPGGRGDEQFF
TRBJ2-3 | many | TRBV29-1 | CSVVLVLGTDTQYF
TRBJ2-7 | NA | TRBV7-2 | CASSLARARQYF
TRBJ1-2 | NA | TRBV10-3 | CAISERADRGGYTF
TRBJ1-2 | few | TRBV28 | CASSFGDRVVFRDGYTF
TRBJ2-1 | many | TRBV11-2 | CASSLDLPGSSYNEQFF
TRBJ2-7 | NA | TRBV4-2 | CASSQDGRGSKQYF
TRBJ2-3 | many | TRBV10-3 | CANAPGGDTQYF
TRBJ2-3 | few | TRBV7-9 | CASSRTNPSQDTQYF
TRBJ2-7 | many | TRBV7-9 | CASSLPGGTHEQYF
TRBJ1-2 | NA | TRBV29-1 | CSEQMGGDGYTF
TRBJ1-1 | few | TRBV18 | CASSPRQGDEAFF
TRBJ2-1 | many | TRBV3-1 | CASSQVFGTGYNEQFF
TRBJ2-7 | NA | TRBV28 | CASSPSSSGSPYEQYF
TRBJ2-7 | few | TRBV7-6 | CASSLVGGRPLSYEQYF
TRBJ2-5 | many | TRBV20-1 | CSGGRETQYF
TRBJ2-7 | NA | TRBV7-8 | CASSSQTSGTYEQYF
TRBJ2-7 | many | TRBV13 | CASSLRLSYEQYF
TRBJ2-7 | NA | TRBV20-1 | CSAKEVAYEQYF